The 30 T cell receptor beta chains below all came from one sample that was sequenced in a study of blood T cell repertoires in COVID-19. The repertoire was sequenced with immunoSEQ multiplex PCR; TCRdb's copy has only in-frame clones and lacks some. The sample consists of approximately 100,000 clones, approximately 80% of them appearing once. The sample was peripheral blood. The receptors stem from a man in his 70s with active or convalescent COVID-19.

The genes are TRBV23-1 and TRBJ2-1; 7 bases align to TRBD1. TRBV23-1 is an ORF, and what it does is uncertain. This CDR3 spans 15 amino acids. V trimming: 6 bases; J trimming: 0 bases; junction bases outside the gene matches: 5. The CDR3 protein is CASRTGVFSYNEQFF. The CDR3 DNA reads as TGCGCCAGCAGAACAGGGGTCTTCTCCTACAATGAGCAGTTCTTC.

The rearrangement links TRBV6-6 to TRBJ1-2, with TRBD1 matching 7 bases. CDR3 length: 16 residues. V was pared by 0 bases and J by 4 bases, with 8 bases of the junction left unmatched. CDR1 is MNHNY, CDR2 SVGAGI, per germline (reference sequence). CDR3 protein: CASSYSTGIGSYGYTF. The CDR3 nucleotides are TGTGCCAGCAGTTACTCGACAGGGATCGGGTCCTATGGCTACACCTTC.

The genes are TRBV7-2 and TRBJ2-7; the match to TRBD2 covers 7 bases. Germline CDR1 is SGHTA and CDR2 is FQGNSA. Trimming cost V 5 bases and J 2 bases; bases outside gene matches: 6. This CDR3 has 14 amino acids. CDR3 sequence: CASSRGDGPYEQYF. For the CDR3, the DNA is TGTGCCAGCAGCCGGGGGGACGGACCCTACGAGCAGTACTTC.

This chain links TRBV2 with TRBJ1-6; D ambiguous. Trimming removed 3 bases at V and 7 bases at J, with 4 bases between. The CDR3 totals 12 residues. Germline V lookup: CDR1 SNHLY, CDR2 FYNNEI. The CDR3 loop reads CASSETNSPLHF. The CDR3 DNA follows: TGTGCCAGCAGTGAGACAAATTCACCCCTCCACTTT.

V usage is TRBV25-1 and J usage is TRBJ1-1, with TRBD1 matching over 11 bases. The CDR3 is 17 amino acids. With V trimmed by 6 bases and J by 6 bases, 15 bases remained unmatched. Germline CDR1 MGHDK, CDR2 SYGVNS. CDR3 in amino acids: CASRAKIGQGAGAEAFF. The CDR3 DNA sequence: TGTGCCAGCAGGGCTAAAATTGGACAGGGGGCTGGCGCTGAAGCTTTCTTT.

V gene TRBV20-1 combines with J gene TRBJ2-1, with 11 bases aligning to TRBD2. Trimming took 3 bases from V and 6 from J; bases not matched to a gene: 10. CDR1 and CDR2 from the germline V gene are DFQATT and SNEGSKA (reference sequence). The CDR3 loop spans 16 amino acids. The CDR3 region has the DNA TGCAGTGCTAGTAGTAGCGGGGGGGCCTCAGTCAATGAGCAGTTCTTC. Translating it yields CSASSSGGASVNEQFF.

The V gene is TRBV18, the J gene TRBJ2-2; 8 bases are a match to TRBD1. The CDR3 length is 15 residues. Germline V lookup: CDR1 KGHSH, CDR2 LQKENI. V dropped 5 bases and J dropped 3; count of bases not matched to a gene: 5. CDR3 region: CASSEAGGYTGELFF. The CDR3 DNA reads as TGTGCCAGCTCAGAAGCAGGGGGCTACACCGGGGAGCTGTTTTTT.

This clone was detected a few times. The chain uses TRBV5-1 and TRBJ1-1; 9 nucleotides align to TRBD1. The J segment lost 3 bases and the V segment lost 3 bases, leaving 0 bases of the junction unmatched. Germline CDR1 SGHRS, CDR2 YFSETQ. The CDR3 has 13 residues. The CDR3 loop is CASSWTGDTEAFF. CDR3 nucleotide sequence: TGCGCCAGCAGCTGGACAGGGGACACTGAAGCTTTCTTT.

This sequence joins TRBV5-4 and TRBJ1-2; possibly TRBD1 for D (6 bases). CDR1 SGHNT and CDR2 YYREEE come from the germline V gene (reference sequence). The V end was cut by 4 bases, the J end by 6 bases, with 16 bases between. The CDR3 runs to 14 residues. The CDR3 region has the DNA TGTGCCAGCAGCACCACGACAGGCCGTGATGGCTACACCTTC. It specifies CASSTTTGRDGYTF.

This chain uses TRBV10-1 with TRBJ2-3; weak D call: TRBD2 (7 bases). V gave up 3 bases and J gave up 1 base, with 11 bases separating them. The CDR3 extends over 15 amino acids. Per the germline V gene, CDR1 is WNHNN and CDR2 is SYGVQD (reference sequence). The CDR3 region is CASSEGGAGTDTQYF. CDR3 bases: TGCGCCAGCAGTGAAGGGGGGGCTGGCACAGATACGCAGTATTTT.

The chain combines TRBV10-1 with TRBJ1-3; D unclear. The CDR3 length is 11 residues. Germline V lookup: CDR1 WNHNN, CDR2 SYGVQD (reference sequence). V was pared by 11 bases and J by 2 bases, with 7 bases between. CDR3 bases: TGCGCCTACTATCCTGGAAACACCATATATTTT. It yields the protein CAYYPGNTIYF.

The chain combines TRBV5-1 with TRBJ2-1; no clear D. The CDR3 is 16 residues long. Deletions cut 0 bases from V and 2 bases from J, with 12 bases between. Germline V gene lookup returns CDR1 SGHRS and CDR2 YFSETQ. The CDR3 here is CASSLASSPAYNEQFF. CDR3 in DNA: TGCGCCAGCAGCTTGGCCTCTAGTCCGGCCTACAATGAGCAGTTCTTC. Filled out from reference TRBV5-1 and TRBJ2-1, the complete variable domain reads KAGVTQTPRYLIKTRGQQVTLSCSPISGHRSVSWYQQTPGQGLQFLFEYFSETQRNKGNFPGRFSGRQFSNSRSEMNVSTLELGDSALYLCASSLASSPAYNEQFFGPGTRLTVL.

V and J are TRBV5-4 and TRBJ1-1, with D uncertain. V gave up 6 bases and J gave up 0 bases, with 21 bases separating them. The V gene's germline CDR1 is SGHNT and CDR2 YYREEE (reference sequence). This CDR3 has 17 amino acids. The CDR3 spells CASNQVAGSRMNTEAFF. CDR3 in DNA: TGTGCCAGCAACCAAGTTGCCGGGTCCCGCATGAACACTGAAGCTTTCTTT.

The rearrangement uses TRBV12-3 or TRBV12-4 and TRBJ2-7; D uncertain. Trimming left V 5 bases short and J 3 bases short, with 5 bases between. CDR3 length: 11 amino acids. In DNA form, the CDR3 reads TGTGCCAGCAGTACTTTCTACGAGCAGTACTTC. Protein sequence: CASSTFYEQYF.

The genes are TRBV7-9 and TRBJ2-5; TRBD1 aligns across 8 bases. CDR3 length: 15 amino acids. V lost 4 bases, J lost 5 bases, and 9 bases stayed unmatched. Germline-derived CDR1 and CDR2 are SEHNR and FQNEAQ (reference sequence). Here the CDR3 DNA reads TGTGCCAGCAGCTCGCCCGGACAGGGCCACGAGACCCAGTACTTC. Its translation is CASSSPGQGHETQYF.

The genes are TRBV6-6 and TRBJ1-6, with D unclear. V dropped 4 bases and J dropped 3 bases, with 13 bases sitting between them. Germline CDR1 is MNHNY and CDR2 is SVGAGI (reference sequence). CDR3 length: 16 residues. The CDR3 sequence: CASSWTDGNYNSPLHF. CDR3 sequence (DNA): TGTGCCAGCAGTTGGACGGACGGGAACTATAATTCACCCCTCCACTTT.

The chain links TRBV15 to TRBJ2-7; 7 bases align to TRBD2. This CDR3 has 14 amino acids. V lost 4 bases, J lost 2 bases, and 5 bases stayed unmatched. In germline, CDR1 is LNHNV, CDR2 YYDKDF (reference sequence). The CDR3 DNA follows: TGTGCCACCAGCAAGAGCGGGGCGACCTACGAGCAGTACTTC. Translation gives CATSKSGATYEQYF. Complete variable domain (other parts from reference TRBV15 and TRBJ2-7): DAMVIQNPRYQVTQFGKPVTLSCSQTLNHNVMYWYQQKSSQAPKLLFHYYDKDFNNEADTPDNFQSRRPNTSFCFLDIRSPGLGDTAMYLCATSKSGATYEQYFGPGTRLTVT.

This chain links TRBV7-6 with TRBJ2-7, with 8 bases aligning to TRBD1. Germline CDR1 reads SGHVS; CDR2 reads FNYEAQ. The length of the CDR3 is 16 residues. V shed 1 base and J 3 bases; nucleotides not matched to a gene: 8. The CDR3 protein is CASSLGVQGAFYEQYF. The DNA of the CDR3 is TGTGCCAGCAGCTTAGGGGTCCAGGGGGCATTCTACGAGCAGTACTTC.

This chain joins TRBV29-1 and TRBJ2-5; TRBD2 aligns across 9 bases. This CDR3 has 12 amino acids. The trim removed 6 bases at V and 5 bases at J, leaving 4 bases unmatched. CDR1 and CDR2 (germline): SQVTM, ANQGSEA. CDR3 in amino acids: CSVSSGAETQYF. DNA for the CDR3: TGCAGCGTCTCTAGCGGGGCCGAGACCCAGTACTTC.

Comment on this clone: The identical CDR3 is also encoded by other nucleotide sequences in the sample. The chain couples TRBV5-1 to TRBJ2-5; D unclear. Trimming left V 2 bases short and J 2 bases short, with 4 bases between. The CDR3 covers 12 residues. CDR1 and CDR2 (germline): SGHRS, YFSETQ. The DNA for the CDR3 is TGCGCCAGCAGCTTTCTACAAGAGACCCAGTACTTC. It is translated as CASSFLQETQYF.

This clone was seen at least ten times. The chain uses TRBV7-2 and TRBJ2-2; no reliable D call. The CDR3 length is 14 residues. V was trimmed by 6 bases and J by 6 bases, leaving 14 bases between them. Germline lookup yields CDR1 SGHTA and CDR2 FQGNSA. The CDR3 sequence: CASSSLAVAGELFF. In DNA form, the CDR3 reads TGTGCCAGCAGTTCCCTCGCGGTAGCCGGGGAGCTGTTTTTT.

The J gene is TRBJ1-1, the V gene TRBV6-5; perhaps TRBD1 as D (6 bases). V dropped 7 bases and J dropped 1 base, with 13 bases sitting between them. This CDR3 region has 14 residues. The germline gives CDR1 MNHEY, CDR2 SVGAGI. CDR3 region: CASTRQVRNTEAFF. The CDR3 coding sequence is TGTGCCAGCACCAGACAGGTGAGGAACACTGAAGCTTTCTTT.

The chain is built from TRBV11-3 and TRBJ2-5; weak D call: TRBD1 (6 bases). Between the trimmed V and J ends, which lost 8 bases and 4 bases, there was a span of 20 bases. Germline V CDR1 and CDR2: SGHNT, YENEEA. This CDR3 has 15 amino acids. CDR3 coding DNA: TGTGCCAGCTCGAAGTCAGGGGTCAGGGGAGAGACCCAGTACTTC. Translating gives CASSKSGVRGETQYF.

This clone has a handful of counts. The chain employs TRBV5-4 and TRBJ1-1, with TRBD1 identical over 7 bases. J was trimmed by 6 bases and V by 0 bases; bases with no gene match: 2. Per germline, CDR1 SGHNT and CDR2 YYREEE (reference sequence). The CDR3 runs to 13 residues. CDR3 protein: CASSLAQGAEAFF. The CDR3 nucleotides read TGTGCCAGCAGCTTGGCCCAGGGGGCTGAAGCTTTCTTT.

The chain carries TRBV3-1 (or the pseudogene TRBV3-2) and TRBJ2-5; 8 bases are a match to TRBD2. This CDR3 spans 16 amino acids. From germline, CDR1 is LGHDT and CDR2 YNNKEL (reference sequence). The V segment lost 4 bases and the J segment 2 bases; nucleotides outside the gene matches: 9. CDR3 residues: CASSLGLTGGQETQYF. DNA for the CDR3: TGTGCCAGCAGCCTCGGCCTGACGGGGGGGCAAGAGACCCAGTACTTC.

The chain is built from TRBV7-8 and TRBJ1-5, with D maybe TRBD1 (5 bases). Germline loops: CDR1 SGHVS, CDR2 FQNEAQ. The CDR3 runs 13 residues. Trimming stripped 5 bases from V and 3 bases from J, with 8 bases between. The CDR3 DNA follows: TGTGCCAGCAGCCGGGACTTCAATCAGCCCCAGCATTTT. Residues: CASSRDFNQPQHF.

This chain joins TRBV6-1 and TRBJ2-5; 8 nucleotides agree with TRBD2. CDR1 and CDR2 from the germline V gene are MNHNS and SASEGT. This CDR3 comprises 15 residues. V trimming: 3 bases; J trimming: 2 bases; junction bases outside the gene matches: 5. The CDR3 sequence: CASSDRTSQQETQYF. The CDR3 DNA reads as TGTGCCAGCAGTGACCGGACTAGCCAACAAGAGACCCAGTACTTC.

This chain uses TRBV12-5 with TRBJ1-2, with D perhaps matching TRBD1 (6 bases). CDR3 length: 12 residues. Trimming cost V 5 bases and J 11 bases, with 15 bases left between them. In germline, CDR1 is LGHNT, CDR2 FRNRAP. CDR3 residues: CASGAGTGTYTF. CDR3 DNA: TGTGCTAGTGGTGCCGGAACAGGGACGTACACCTTC.

The CDR3 coding sequence is TGTGCCAGCAGCCAGGGACAGGCGCCTTATAGCAATCAGCCCCAGCATTTT. This translates into CASSQGQAPYSNQPQHF. The J gene is TRBJ1-5, the V gene TRBV5-5; 8 bases fit TRBD1. Germline trimming cut 4 bases from V and 0 bases from J; bases unmatched to any gene: 9. The CDR3 has 17 amino acids. Germline V gene lookup returns CDR1 SGHKS and CDR2 YYEKEE (reference sequence).

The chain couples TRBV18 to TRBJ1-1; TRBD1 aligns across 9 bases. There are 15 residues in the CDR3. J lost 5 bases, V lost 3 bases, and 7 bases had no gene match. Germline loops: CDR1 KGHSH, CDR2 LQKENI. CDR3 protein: CASSPYTGGETEAFF. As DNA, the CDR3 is TGTGCCAGCTCACCGTATACAGGGGGCGAGACTGAAGCTTTCTTT.